Listed below are T cell receptor beta chains from one sample, sequenced in a study of T cells of healthy individuals. MiXCR, applied by TCRdb to the 5' RACE reads, yields one record per CDR3 protein. The table lists 40,000 to 60,000 distinct CDR3 sequences, over 12% of them singletons, with roughly 15% in the top ten. The receptors originated from a human donor in good health. Both conserved end residues are part of each CDR3. The D gene is left open where the match is weak. Not all rows give a size; the values are once, few, many and, for expanded clones, a class.

CDR3nt | CDR3aa | j_gene | d_gene | abundance | v_gene
TGCAGTGTTTTTCCAGGACAGGGGGCTTATGAAAAACTGTTTTTT | CSVFPGQGAYEKLFF | TRBJ1-4 | TRBD1 | few | TRBV20-1
TGTGCCACCACACCAACAGGGCACGGGACAGATACGCAGTATTTT | CATTPTGHGTDTQYF | TRBJ2-3 | NA | NA | TRBV6-1
TGCGCCAGCAAAGCCGGGACAGGGGCCTCCAATGAGCAGTTCTTC | CASKAGTGASNEQFF | TRBJ2-1 | TRBD1 | NA | TRBV10-2
TGCGCCAGCAGCCAAGATTATGGCCGCGACTATGGCTACACCTTC | CASSQDYGRDYGYTF | TRBJ1-2 | NA | many | TRBV4-3
TGCGCCAGCAGCCCCGATCTAGCGGGCACAGATACGCAGTATTTT | CASSPDLAGTDTQYF | TRBJ2-3 | TRBD2 | many | TRBV5-1
TGTGCCAGCAGCAATAGCCCCCCCTTAAACAATGAGCAGTTCTTC | CASSNSPPLNNEQFF | TRBJ2-1 | NA | NA | TRBV7-6
TGTGCCAGCAGCAGCGACAGGGCTCCAGGAAATTCACCCCTCCACTTT | CASSSDRAPGNSPLHF | TRBJ1-6 | TRBD1 | many | TRBV6-6
TGCGCCAGCAGCTTGCATGGGGACAGCTACTACGAGCAGTACTTC | CASSLHGDSYYEQYF | TRBJ2-7 | TRBD1 | many | TRBV5-1
TGTGCCAGCAGTGTAGGCCACTCAAACAATCAGCCCCAGCATTTT | CASSVGHSNNQPQHF | TRBJ1-5 | NA | many | TRBV2
TGCGCCAGCAGCCAAGATGGCCCGCCCAGGGACACCGGGGAGCTGTTTTTT | CASSQDGPPRDTGELFF | TRBJ2-2 | NA | few | TRBV4-3
TGCGCCAGCAGCCTCAAACTAGAAATAAATGAGCAGTTCTTC | CASSLKLEINEQFF | TRBJ2-1 | NA | NA | TRBV4-1
TGTGCCAGCAGTCCCGGACTAGCGGGGAATAATGAGCAGTTCTTC | CASSPGLAGNNEQFF | TRBJ2-1 | TRBD2 | NA | TRBV6-2/TRBV6-3
TGTGCCAGCAGCTTAGAGGCGAACACTGAAGCTTTCTTT | CASSLEANTEAFF | TRBJ1-1 | NA | few | TRBV7-9
TGTGCCACCAGTGATTCGGCCGTCTTCAATCAGCCCCAGCATTTT | CATSDSAVFNQPQHF | TRBJ1-5 | NA | many | TRBV24-1
TGCGCCAGCAGCCAAGATAGTGCCAGTTTAGCCAAAAACATTCAGTACTTC | CASSQDSASLAKNIQYF | TRBJ2-4 | NA | many | TRBV4-1
TGCAGTGCTAAGGGACTAGCGGGGCAAGAGACCCAGTACTTC | CSAKGLAGQETQYF | TRBJ2-5 | TRBD2 | NA | TRBV20-1
TGTGCCAGCAGCTCGAATAGCGGGGGGGATGGGACCCAGTACTTC | CASSSNSGGDGTQYF | TRBJ2-5 | TRBD2 | many | TRBV7-2
TGCAGCGTTGTTCTAGCGGAGTTCCAAGAGACCCAGTACTTC | CSVVLAEFQETQYF | TRBJ2-5 | TRBD2 | few | TRBV29-1
TGTGCCAGCAGCCTACCCCGGGATACGCAGTATTTT | CASSLPRDTQYF | TRBJ2-3 | NA | NA | TRBV7-9
TGCGCCAGCAGCCTTCAAGGGACTAGCGGGAGAGTAACAGATACGCAGTATTTT | CASSLQGTSGRVTDTQYF | TRBJ2-3 | TRBD2 | many | TRBV4-1
TGTGCTAGCAGCCCCGGGACAGATATCTCTTATGGCTACACCTTC | CASSPGTDISYGYTF | TRBJ1-2 | TRBD1 | once | TRBV7-9
TGTGCCAGCAGCTTAGTACCCACAGGTAGCCACGAGCAGTACTTC | CASSLVPTGSHEQYF | TRBJ2-7 | NA | many | TRBV11-2
TGCGCCAGCAGCTTGGAAGGGGGCCCCACAGATACGCAGTATTTT | CASSLEGGPTDTQYF | TRBJ2-3 | TRBD1 | NA | TRBV7-9
TGTGCCAGCAGCTTAGCCAGACTGAAGACCTACGAGCAGTACTTC | CASSLARLKTYEQYF | TRBJ2-7 | NA | NA | TRBV7-2
TGTGCCACCGACCAAGCCGGGCTAGAGGGGGAGACCCAGTACTTC | CATDQAGLEGETQYF | TRBJ2-5 | NA | NA | TRBV28
TGTGCCAGCTGCCCAAGGGAGAACGAGCAGTACTTC | CASCPRENEQYF | TRBJ2-7 | NA | few | TRBV2
TGTGCCAGCAGTTTTGGGAGGGGAGGTTGGCAAGAGACCCAGTACTTC | CASSFGRGGWQETQYF | TRBJ2-5 | TRBD2 | few | TRBV27
TGTGCCAGCACTCGAGGGGGGCGCTCCTACGAGCAGTACTTC | CASTRGGRSYEQYF | TRBJ2-7 | NA | many | TRBV13
TGCGCCAGCAGCCATCATATGAACACTGAAGCTTTCTTT | CASSHHMNTEAFF | TRBJ1-1 | NA | few | TRBV4-3
TGCGCCAGCAGCCCGGGACAGGGTGATCAGCCCCAGCATTTT | CASSPGQGDQPQHF | TRBJ1-5 | TRBD1 | NA | TRBV5-1
TGTGCCAGCAGTGCTCAAGCGGGGGGCATATATGAGCAGTTCTTC | CASSAQAGGIYEQFF | TRBJ2-1 | TRBD2 | many | TRBV6-4
TGTGCCAGCAGCCAACTTAGCTATGGCTACACCTTC | CASSQLSYGYTF | TRBJ1-2 | NA | NA | TRBV3-1
TGTGCCAGCAGTTTCAAGAGGGGGCCTTACAATGAGCAGTTCTTC | CASSFKRGPYNEQFF | TRBJ2-1 | TRBD1 | many | TRBV12-3/TRBV12-4
TGTGCCAGCAGCTTAGCCGGCGGGCTTGGTAGGGGCTACACCTTC | CASSLAGGLGRGYTF | TRBJ1-2 | NA | many | TRBV13
TGCGCCAGCAGCTTGCACCGGGACAGCTATAAGGGCTACACCTTC | CASSLHRDSYKGYTF | TRBJ1-2 | TRBD1 | many | TRBV5-1
TGCGCCAGCAGCCTTCTTGTAGATACGCAGTATTTT | CASSLLVDTQYF | TRBJ2-3 | NA | many | TRBV5-1
TGCAGTGCTAGCCCAGTGGGGTGGACTAGCGGTAGGAGCGAGCAGTACTTC | CSASPVGWTSGRSEQYF | TRBJ2-7 | TRBD2 | many | TRBV20-1
TGTGCCAGCAGTAAGACAGGGTTCGATACGCAGTATTTT | CASSKTGFDTQYF | TRBJ2-3 | TRBD1 | NA | TRBV6-1
TGTGCCAGCAGCACCCAGGGGTCCTCTAACTATGGCTACACCTTC | CASSTQGSSNYGYTF | TRBJ1-2 | NA | many | TRBV13
TGTGCCAGCAGTTCGAGAGCGGGAGTTTACAATGAGCAGTTCTTC | CASSSRAGVYNEQFF | TRBJ2-1 | TRBD2 | few | TRBV7-2